This TCR beta chain was sequenced for a study of cytotoxic CD8 clonotypes in ibrutinib-treated CLL. The table lists this clone with a count of one. TCRdb's table, derived via immunoSEQ multiplex PCR, lists solely in-frame clones and lacks some. The top ten hold over 10% of the sample, which has 150,000 to 250,000 clones, about two thirds seen once. Sequences were derived from PBMCs, sampled after 24 months of ibrutinib treatment. The sequence came from a human donor with chronic lymphocytic leukemia.

CDR3 coding DNA: TGTGCCAGCAGCTTAGTTAGCACCGGGGAGCTGTTTTTT. This sequence encodes CASSLVSTGELFF. The J gene is TRBJ2-2, the V gene TRBV11-3, with D unresolved. From germline, CDR1 is SGHNT and CDR2 YENEEA. The CDR3 runs 13 residues. Trimming removed 1 base at V and 4 bases at J, with 4 bases between. Looking up the rest from reference TRBV11-3 and TRBJ2-2 gives the full variable domain: EAGVVQSPRYKIIEKKQPVAFWCNPISGHNTLYWYLQNLGQGPELLIRYENEEAVDDSQLPKDRFSAERLKGVDSTLKIQPAELGDSAVYLCASSLVSTGELFFGEGSRLTVL.